This T cell receptor (beta chain) came from a study of T cells in Graves' hyperthyroidism and ophthalmopathy. Germline CDR1 and CDR2: SGHTA and FQGNSA. There are 14 residues in the CDR3. V dropped 3 bases and J dropped 4 bases, with 9 bases sitting between them. For the diagnoses, clinical symptoms, serum thyroxine and TRAb, thyroid ultrasound and orbital computed tomography were used. RNA transcripts were the template for amplifying TCR beta CDR3 regions. The HTBI primer set was used in a first-round RT-PCR of the TCR CDR3. TCRdb reprocessed the multiplex PCR reads with MiXCR, giving one entry per CDR3 protein. The data show some 690,000 distinct CDR3 sequences, 15% to 20% seen once.

The clonotype originates from a man aged 45-65 years with Graves' hyperthyroidism. What was sequenced was blood. The chain carries TRBV7-2 and TRBJ2-2; D gene ambiguous. CDR3 sequence reads: CASSFTSGTGELFF. DNA for the CDR3: TGTGCCAGCAGCTTTACCTCGGGCACCGGGGAGCTGTTTTTT. Full variable domain (outside the CDR3, taken from reference TRBV7-2 and TRBJ2-2): GAGVSQSPSNKVTEKGKDVELRCDPISGHTALYWYRQSLGQGLEFLIYFQGNSAPDKSGLPSDRFSAERTGGSVSTLTIQRTQQEDSAVYLCASSFTSGTGELFFGEGSRLTVL.